These 18 T cell receptor beta chains share one sample of origin, sequenced in a study of T cell responses to AZD1222 COVID-19 vaccine. Clones were read by immunoSEQ multiplex PCR, and TCRdb kept only the in-frame ones, dropping some. Of some 130,000 clones listed, over 85% are singletons. Sample: peripheral blood, taken on day 0 of AZD1222 vaccination. Receptor source: an adult in good health.

In this sample, this clone turned up a few times. CDR3 loop: CASSVRTYEQYF. CDR3 nucleotide sequence: TGTGCCAGCAGCGTACGAACTTACGAGCAGTACTTC. The genes are TRBV9 and TRBJ2-7, with unresolved D. Germline V gene sequence: CDR1 SGDLS, CDR2 YYNGEE. V gave up 1 base and J gave up 4 bases, with 6 bases separating them. The CDR3 length is 12 residues.

The J gene is TRBJ2-1, the V gene TRBV5-6, with 9 bases that match TRBD1. CDR1 and CDR2 (germline): SGHDT, YYEEEE. Trimming cost V 4 bases and J 8 bases; bases outside gene matches: 10. CDR3 length equals 15 residues. DNA for the CDR3: TGTGCCAGCAGCATACAGGGGGCCCTAAACCATGAGCAGTTCTTC. It is translated as CASSIQGALNHEQFF.

The genes are TRBV7-9 and TRBJ1-1; TRBD1 agrees at 10 bases. This CDR3 is built from 14 residues. Germline CDR1 and CDR2: SEHNR and FQNEAQ (reference sequence). The trim removed 1 base at V and 5 bases at J, leaving 1 base unmatched. DNA of the CDR3: TGTGCCAGCAGCTTAGGGGGACAGGGGACTGAAGCTTTCTTT. Translation: CASSLGGQGTEAFF.

This chain uses TRBV3-1 (or the pseudogene TRBV3-2) with TRBJ2-3, with D perhaps matching TRBD1 (5 bases). This CDR3 is 17 amino acids long. Between the trimmed V and J ends, which lost 0 bases and 3 bases, there was a span of 16 bases. Germline CDR1 reads LGHDT; CDR2 reads YNNKEL (reference sequence). The CDR3 bases are TGTGCCAGCAGCCAAGATACCACCGGACACCGTACAGATACGCAGTATTTT. The encoded protein is CASSQDTTGHRTDTQYF.

Comments on this clone: An end of the junction differs from the germline gene, which may be a read error. The chain carries TRBV6-5 and TRBJ2-7; 7 nucleotides agree with TRBD1. Germline CDR1 and CDR2: MNHEY and SVGAGI. The CDR3 spans 12 residues. The CDR3 nucleotides read TGTGCCAGCAGTTTGCCCCCGGGACAGATTTTCTTC. Its translation: CASSLPPGQIFF.

The V and J genes are TRBV5-1 and TRBJ1-6; 9 positions agree with TRBD1. The length of the CDR3 is 16 residues. CDR1 and CDR2 from the germline V gene are SGHRS and YFSETQ. With V trimmed by 4 bases and J by 9 bases, 11 bases remained unmatched. The CDR3 DNA follows: TGCGCCAGCAGCCATGGGACGGGACAGGGAGCTTCACCCCTCCACTTT. Its translation is CASSHGTGQGASPLHF.

This sequence joins TRBV11-1 and TRBJ1-1; D remains unclear. From germline, CDR1 is SGHAT and CDR2 FQDESV (reference sequence). Trimming pared 2 bases from V and 0 bases from J, leaving 7 bases between. CDR3 length: 14 amino acids. CDR3 nucleotide sequence: TGTGCCAGCAGCTTATTACGGGTGAACACTGAAGCTTTCTTT. Translation gives CASSLLRVNTEAFF.

The chain is built from TRBV10-3 and TRBJ2-1, with a weak D call TRBD2 (5 bases). V was cut by 2 bases and J by 4 bases, with 12 bases left in between. The CDR3 has 15 residues. The germline V gene has CDR1 ENHRY and CDR2 SYGVKD. The CDR3 DNA is TGTGCCATCAGTGAGGGGAATAGCGTTTACAATGAGCAGTTCTTC. Translation: CAISEGNSVYNEQFF.

J is TRBJ1-1 and V is TRBV29-1, with 8 bases identical to TRBD1. V lost 3 bases and J lost 6; bases outside the gene matches: 9. CDR1 SQVTM and CDR2 ANQGSEA come from the germline V gene. This CDR3 comprises 14 residues. The CDR3 is CSVDSGQGYPEAFF. The CDR3 DNA reads as TGCAGCGTTGATAGCGGACAGGGTTACCCTGAAGCTTTCTTT.

The genes are TRBV10-3 and TRBJ2-7; 7 positions match TRBD1. This CDR3 spans 14 amino acids. The germline V gene has CDR1 ENHRY and CDR2 SYGVKD. J lost 4 bases, V lost 3 bases, and 6 bases had no gene match. The CDR3 loop is CAISDPGQPYEQYF. The DNA of the CDR3 is TGTGCCATCAGTGACCCGGGACAGCCTTACGAGCAGTACTTC.

This clone was seen just once. The rearrangement uses TRBV9 and TRBJ2-3, with D possibly TRBD1 on 5 matching bases. There are 15 residues in the CDR3. Per the germline V gene, CDR1 is SGDLS and CDR2 is YYNGEE. V was clipped by 4 bases and J by 4 bases, with 16 bases between them. The DNA of the CDR3 is TGTGCCAGCAGCACGCGGCAGGGCACCGCAGATACGCAGTATTTT. Its protein product is CASSTRQGTADTQYF.

This chain uses TRBV4-2 with TRBJ1-1; TRBD1 matches at 8 bases. After removal of 0 bases from V and 5 bases from J, the junction contained 8 bases not matched to a gene. CDR1 LGHNA and CDR2 YNFKEQ come from the germline V gene. The CDR3 spans 16 residues. The CDR3 sequence: CASSQDPDRVGTEAFF. The CDR3 region has the DNA TGTGCCAGCAGCCAAGACCCGGACAGGGTAGGGACTGAAGCTTTCTTT.

This clone was seen a single time. The J gene is TRBJ1-2, the V gene TRBV18, with 7 nucleotides matching TRBD1. The trim removed 6 bases at V and 4 bases at J, leaving 11 bases unmatched. From germline, CDR1 is KGHSH and CDR2 LQKENI. The CDR3 runs to 15 residues. This CDR3 is CASSQTDRSSYGYTF. CDR3 in DNA: TGTGCCAGCTCTCAAACGGACAGGTCGTCCTATGGCTACACCTTC.

The genes are TRBV19 and TRBJ1-1; TRBD1 matches 10 bases. Germline CDR1 and CDR2: LNHDA and SQIVND (reference sequence). This CDR3 spans 14 amino acids. Trimming cost V 4 bases and J 6 bases; bases outside gene matches: 5. This chain's CDR3 is CASSRGDRGSEAFF. CDR3 nucleotides: TGTGCCAGTAGTAGGGGGGACAGGGGTTCTGAAGCTTTCTTT.

CDR3 nucleotides: TGCGCCAGCAGCCTATACCCGGGACAGGGAAATTCACCCCTCCACTTT. Its translation: CASSLYPGQGNSPLHF. The J gene is TRBJ1-6, the V gene TRBV5-1, with 9 bases aligning to TRBD1. V was clipped by 4 bases and J by 7 bases; unmatched bases: 9. Germline V gene lookup returns CDR1 SGHRS and CDR2 YFSETQ. The CDR3 covers 16 residues.

The gene calls are TRBV27 and TRBJ2-7; 11 bases agree with TRBD1. J lost 3 bases, V lost 6 bases, and 4 bases had no gene match. The CDR3 has 14 residues. Germline CDR1 MNHEY, CDR2 SMNVEV (reference sequence). CDR3 region: CASRGTGGLYEQYF. CDR3 coding DNA: TGTGCCAGCAGAGGGACAGGGGGACTCTACGAGCAGTACTTC.

The CDR3 loop is CAISRRESRSGEQYF. The CDR3 DNA follows: TGTGCCATCAGCCGCAGGGAAAGTCGCTCGGGGGAGCAGTACTTC. V gene TRBV10-3 combines with J gene TRBJ2-7, with D possibly being TRBD1 or TRBD2 (5 bases each). The CDR3 covers 15 residues. Germline values: CDR1 ENHRY, CDR2 SYGVKD. With 6 bases removed from V and 7 bases from J, the gap between germline ends came to 22 bases.

Notes on this clone: Other nucleotide sequences from this sample produce the same CDR3. The chain joins TRBV27 to TRBJ1-5; D not certain. Germline lookup yields CDR1 MNHEY and CDR2 SMNVEV (reference sequence). The V end was cut by 3 bases, the J end by 1 base, with 4 bases between. CDR3 size: 13 residues. The CDR3 bases are TGTGCCAGCAGTTTTTACAGCAATCAGCCCCAGCATTTT. Protein: CASSFYSNQPQHF.